Below, 19 T cell receptor beta chains from the same sample are listed, as sequenced in a study of shared clonotypes between healthy human individuals. Some clones are missing from TCRdb's copy, which holds only in-frame ones; the method was immunoSEQ multiplex PCR. This sample carries about 1.5 million clones, around 98% of them seen once, and the ten largest clones take about 0.45%. Sample: naive CD4+ T cells sorted from blood. Subset denoted: CD45RA+ positively selected. The source is a man aged 25-45 years in good health.

The chain is built from TRBV19 and TRBJ2-3; D is possibly TRBD2 (6 bases). This CDR3 region has 17 residues. The ends were cut back, 3 bases at V and 2 bases at J, with 18 bases in the middle. Germline assignment: CDR1 LNHDA and CDR2 SQIVND (reference sequence). The CDR3 sequence is CASSIPTVSGLTDTQYF. CDR3 sequence (DNA): TGTGCCAGTAGTATCCCCACAGTTAGCGGCCTCACAGATACGCAGTATTTT.

V usage is TRBV19 and J usage is TRBJ1-5, with 9 bases lining up with TRBD1. CDR3 length: 15 residues. Germline CDR1 reads LNHDA; CDR2 reads SQIVND (reference sequence). V dropped 4 bases and J dropped 7; count of bases not matched to a gene: 8. This chain's CDR3 is CASSTSGTGFQPQHF. In DNA form, the CDR3 reads TGTGCCAGTAGTACCTCCGGGACAGGGTTCCAGCCCCAGCATTTT. The variable domain in full, completed from reference TRBV19 and TRBJ1-5, reads DGGITQSPKYLFRKEGQNVTLSCEQNLNHDAMYWYRQDPGQGLRLIYYSQIVNDFQKGDIAEGYSVSREKKESFPLTVTSAQKNPTAFYLCASSTSGTGFQPQHFGDGTRLSIL.

The rearrangement joins TRBV5-1 to TRBJ2-7, with TRBD2 as a possible D gene (6 bases). Trimming left V 4 bases short and J 3 bases short, with 14 bases between. The CDR3 extends over 14 amino acids. Germline assignment: CDR1 SGHRS and CDR2 YFSETQ. This CDR3 reads CASSPVVADYEQYF. In nucleotides, the CDR3 is TGCGCCAGCAGCCCGGTGGTAGCGGACTACGAGCAGTACTTC.

The genes are TRBV6-6 and TRBJ1-5, with TRBD1 matching over 7 bases. J was trimmed by 0 bases and V by 4 bases; bases with no gene match: 6. The CDR3 is 16 amino acids. Germline V gene sequence: CDR1 MNHNY, CDR2 SVGAGI (reference sequence). CDR3 DNA sequence: TGTGCCAGCAGTTTCACCGGGACAGTTAGCAATCAGCCCCAGCATTTT. Translation: CASSFTGTVSNQPQHF.

The chain uses TRBV5-1 and TRBJ1-1; 7 nucleotides agree with TRBD1. Germline V gives CDR1 SGHRS, CDR2 YFSETQ. V lost 0 bases to trimming and J lost 2 bases; unmatched junction nucleotides: 7. This CDR3 spans 16 amino acids. As DNA, the CDR3 is TGCGCCAGCAGCTTGGGAGGGGGCCGGGGCAACACTGAAGCTTTCTTT. It translates to CASSLGGGRGNTEAFF.

The V and J genes are TRBV5-5 and TRBJ1-1, with D uncertain. Germline V CDR1 and CDR2: SGHKS, YYEKEE (reference sequence). V was clipped by 2 bases and J by 1 base, with 9 bases between them. This CDR3 has 14 residues. CDR3 nucleotide sequence: TGTGCCAGCAGCTTAGGGTCAGAGAACACTGAAGCTTTCTTT. This gives the protein CASSLGSENTEAFF.

The V gene is TRBV9, the J gene TRBJ2-3; 10 bases are shared with TRBD2. The CDR3 sequence is 17 residues long. Germline V gene sequence: CDR1 SGDLS, CDR2 YYNGEE. Trimming at V came to 5 bases and at J to 0 bases, leaving 9 bases not matched to a gene. The CDR3: CASSEAGGSSSTDTQYF. In DNA form, the CDR3 reads TGTGCCAGCAGTGAAGCGGGAGGGTCTTCTAGCACAGATACGCAGTATTTT.

The chain joins TRBV7-8 to TRBJ1-2; 7 nucleotides match TRBD1. Per germline, CDR1 SGHVS and CDR2 FQNEAQ. J gave up 2 bases and V 1 base, and 10 bases lay outside the gene matches. This CDR3 has 17 residues. The chain's CDR3 is CASSLGLLRQGNYGYTF. Here the CDR3 DNA reads TGTGCCAGCAGCTTAGGATTACTCAGACAGGGCAACTATGGCTACACCTTC.

In its sample, this clone was seen once. The CDR3 here is CASSQPGTKETQYF. The CDR3 coding sequence is TGTGCCAGCAGCCAGCCCGGGACAAAAGAGACCCAGTACTTC. The V call is TRBV5-4, the J call TRBJ2-5; tentative D call: TRBD1 (6 bases). Per the germline V gene, CDR1 is SGHNT and CDR2 is YYREEE (reference sequence). V lost 4 bases and J lost 3, with 13 bases in between. The CDR3 is 14 amino acids.

The chain couples TRBV2 to TRBJ1-5, with D tentatively TRBD1 (5 bases). CDR3 length: 12 residues. The V end lost 8 bases, the J end lost 7 bases, and 12 bases lay between the germline ends. CDR1 and CDR2 (germline): SNHLY, FYNNEI. CDR3 in DNA: TGTGCCAGCGGTCAGGGCTTCCAGCCCCAGCATTTT. Its protein is CASGQGFQPQHF.

This clone was detected once. The chain couples TRBV7-3 to TRBJ1-1; TRBD1 matches 7 bases. The V and J ends lost 6 bases and 7 bases, in that order; junction bases with no gene match: 8. The CDR3 runs to 13 residues. Per germline, CDR1 SGHTA and CDR2 FQGTGA. CDR3 coding DNA: TGTGCCAGCAGGCCCGGGACAGCACATGAAGCTTTCTTT. Its protein is CASRPGTAHEAFF.

V gene TRBV9 combines with J gene TRBJ2-1; 8 nucleotides align to TRBD2. Germline values: CDR1 SGDLS, CDR2 YYNGEE. With V trimmed by 0 bases and J by 6 bases, 8 bases remained unmatched. The CDR3 runs 16 residues. The CDR3 loop is CASSVGASREGNEQFF. In DNA, the CDR3 is TGTGCCAGCAGCGTAGGGGCCAGTCGGGAGGGCAATGAGCAGTTCTTC.

The V gene is TRBV5-1, the J gene TRBJ1-5; TRBD1 might be the D (5 bases). V shed 0 bases and J shed 9 bases, with 7 bases lying between them. This CDR3 region has 12 residues. CDR1 and CDR2 (germline): SGHRS, YFSETQ. CDR3 sequence reads: CASSLGQGPQHF. In DNA form, the CDR3 reads TGCGCCAGCAGCTTGGGTCAGGGGCCCCAGCATTTT. Using reference TRBV5-1 and TRBJ1-5 for the parts outside the CDR3, the full variable domain is KAGVTQTPRYLIKTRGQQVTLSCSPISGHRSVSWYQQTPGQGLQFLFEYFSETQRNKGNFPGRFSGRQFSNSRSEMNVSTLELGDSALYLCASSLGQGPQHFGDGTRLSIL.

This rearrangement joins TRBV6-5 to TRBJ2-5; the D gene could be TRBD1 or TRBD2 (6 bases each). CDR1 and CDR2 (germline): MNHEY, SVGAGI. V shed 0 bases and J shed 4 bases, with 12 bases lying between them. The CDR3 is 15 amino acids. Here the CDR3 reads CASSYSIGGGETQYF. For the CDR3, the DNA is TGTGCCAGCAGTTACTCGATAGGAGGGGGAGAGACCCAGTACTTC.

V is TRBV19 and J is TRBJ2-1; a possible D gene is TRBD1 (6 bases). The CDR3 sequence is 13 residues long. Germline CDR1 LNHDA, CDR2 SQIVND (reference sequence). The V end lost 9 bases, the J end lost 11 bases, and 20 bases lay between the germline ends. The CDR3 bases are TGTGCCAGCGGGACAACGGGCACGGAAAAGCAGTTCTTC. Protein: CASGTTGTEKQFF. Supplemented by reference TRBV19 and TRBJ2-1, the full variable domain reads DGGITQSPKYLFRKEGQNVTLSCEQNLNHDAMYWYRQDPGQGLRLIYYSQIVNDFQKGDIAEGYSVSREKKESFPLTVTSAQKNPTAFYLCASGTTGTEKQFFGPGTRLTVL.

The CDR3 is CASSLSSGSGNTIYF. The CDR3 coding sequence is TGTGCCAGCAGTTTATCTTCTGGCTCTGGAAACACCATATATTTT. The chain employs TRBV27 and TRBJ1-3; D is unresolved. This CDR3 region has 15 residues. CDR1 is MNHEY and CDR2 is SMNVEV in the germline V gene (reference sequence). Trimming cost V 0 bases and J 0 bases, with 6 bases left between them.

V usage is TRBV5-5 and J usage is TRBJ2-5; 9 positions match TRBD1. Germline CDR1 is SGHKS and CDR2 is YYEKEE (reference sequence). V was clipped by 4 bases and J by 7 bases; unmatched bases: 11. The CDR3 runs 15 residues. Written as DNA, the CDR3 is TGTGCCAGCAGCCCACAGGGGGCGTTCATGGGGACCCAGTACTTC. Amino acid sequence: CASSPQGAFMGTQYF.

The V and J genes are TRBV5-6 and TRBJ1-3, with D unresolved. The germline V gene encodes CDR1 SGHDT and CDR2 YYEEEE. There are 16 residues in the CDR3. The V end was cut by 4 bases, the J end by 2 bases, with 16 bases between. The CDR3 reads CASSPPWGGTGNTIYF. In nucleotides, the CDR3 is TGTGCCAGCAGCCCCCCCTGGGGAGGGACTGGAAACACCATATATTTT.

The V call is TRBV7-8, the J call TRBJ2-7, with D unresolved. Germline assignment: CDR1 SGHVS and CDR2 FQNEAQ. Trimming took off 3 bases at V and 3 bases at J, with 9 bases between the two ends. The CDR3 length is 13 residues. The CDR3 DNA follows: TGTGCCAGCAGCTTCCGGTTCGTCTACGAGCAGTACTTC. Its translation is CASSFRFVYEQYF.